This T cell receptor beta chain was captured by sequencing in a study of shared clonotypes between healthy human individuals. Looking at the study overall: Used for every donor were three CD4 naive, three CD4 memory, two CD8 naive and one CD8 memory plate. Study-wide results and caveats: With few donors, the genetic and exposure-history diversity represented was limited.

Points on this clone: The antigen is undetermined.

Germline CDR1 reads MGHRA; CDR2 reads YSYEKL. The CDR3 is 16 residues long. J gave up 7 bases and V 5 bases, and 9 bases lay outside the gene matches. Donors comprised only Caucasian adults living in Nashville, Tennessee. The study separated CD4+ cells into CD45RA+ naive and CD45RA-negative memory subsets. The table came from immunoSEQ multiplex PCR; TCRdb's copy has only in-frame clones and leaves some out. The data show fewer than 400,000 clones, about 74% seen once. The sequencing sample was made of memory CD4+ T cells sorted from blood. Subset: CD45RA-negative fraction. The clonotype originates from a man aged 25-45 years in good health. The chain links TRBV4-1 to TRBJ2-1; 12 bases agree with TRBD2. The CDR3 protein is CASSDLAGGRGNEQFF. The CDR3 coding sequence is TGCGCCAGCAGCGATCTAGCGGGAGGGCGGGGGAATGAGCAGTTCTTC.